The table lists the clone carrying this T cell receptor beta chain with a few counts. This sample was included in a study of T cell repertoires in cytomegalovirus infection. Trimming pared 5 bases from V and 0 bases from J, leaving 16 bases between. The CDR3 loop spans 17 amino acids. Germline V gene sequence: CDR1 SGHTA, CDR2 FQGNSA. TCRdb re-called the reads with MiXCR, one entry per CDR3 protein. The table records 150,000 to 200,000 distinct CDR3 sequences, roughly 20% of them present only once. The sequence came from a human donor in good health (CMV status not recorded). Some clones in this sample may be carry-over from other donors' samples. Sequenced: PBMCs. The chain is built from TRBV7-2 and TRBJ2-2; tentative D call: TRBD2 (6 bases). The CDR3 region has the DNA TGTGCCAGCAGCCCCATGTTGTTAGCGGCGAACACCGGGGAGCTGTTTTTT. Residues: CASSPMLLAANTGELFF.